This T cell receptor beta chain comes out of a study of OX40 agonist ivuxolimab in advanced cancers. Study as a whole: Hepatocellular carcinoma, melanoma, renal cell or head and neck cancer affected the dose-escalation patients.

Per the germline V gene, CDR1 is GTSNPN and CDR2 is SVGIG (reference sequence). Trimming took off 0 bases at V and 6 bases at J, with 18 bases between the two ends. CDR3 size: 15 residues. Enrollment shut out patients with autoimmune disease history or systemic immunosuppression. Profiled with immunoSEQ multiplex PCR; TCRdb holds only in-frame clones, not every one. The table has about 62,000 clones, around nine tenths seen once. The chain is built from TRBV30 and TRBJ2-7; the D gene could be TRBD1 or TRBD2 (8 bases each). The sample consisted of CD4+ or CD8+ T cells sorted from blood, taken in a trial of the OX40 agonist ivuxolimab. The TCR originated in an adult with an advanced solid tumor such as melanoma, head and neck, liver or kidney cancer. CDR3 residues: CAWSVGGGDRGEQYF. The DNA for the CDR3 is TGTGCCTGGAGTGTCGGGGGGGGTGACAGGGGCGAGCAGTACTTC.